This TCR beta chain was captured by sequencing in a study of T cells in narcolepsy. General study results and limits: Some memory CD4+ repertoires had no autoreactive clone sequences.

Assay used: immunoSEQ multiplex PCR; TCRdb lists only in-frame clones, some missing. The table shows around 24,000 clones, with over 65% occurring only once. Concerning this clone itself: As yet, its antigen is unknown.

The germline V and J ends were trimmed by 4 bases and 6 bases, with 15 bases remaining between them. Germline values: CDR1 KGHSH, CDR2 LQKENI. CDR3 size: 15 residues. The material sequenced was memory (CD45RA-) CD4+ T cells from blood. The sequence was obtained from a human donor in good health. The V gene is TRBV18, the J gene TRBJ2-2, with D possibly TRBD2 on 6 matching bases. The CDR3 is CASSLPFGGAGELFF. CDR3 nucleotides: TGTGCCAGCTCACTTCCTTTTGGCGGGGCCGGGGAGCTGTTTTTT.